This T cell receptor (beta chain) was recovered during a study of beta chain features in type 1 diabetes. Findings of the study overall: In comparison with healthy donors, patients had naive, central memory and Treg TCRB repertoires that appeared more similar. Moderate yet significant TCRB CDR3 shortening was seen in Type 1 diabetes patients in all four CD4+ subsets.

With respect to this clone: The antigen is unknown.

This CDR3 is 15 amino acids long. CDR1 is GTSNPN, CDR2 SVGIG, per germline (reference sequence). V lost 2 bases and J lost 10; bases outside the gene matches: 16. Central memory, naive, regulatory and stem cell-like memory CD4+ cells were sorted by CD45RO/CCR7/CD25/CD127/CD95/CD27. Since all of the isolated RNA was reverse transcribed, expressed TCRB transcripts were what got sequenced. This table comes from immunoSEQ multiplex PCR, and its TCRdb copy is limited to in-frame clones, with some not included. The sample lists 300,000 or so clones, approximately 15% occurring once. This TCR came from a woman under 30 with type 1 diabetes. The sequenced sample consisted of naive CD4+ T cells from blood. The gene calls are TRBV30 and TRBJ1-1; 7 nucleotides align to TRBD1. The CDR3 sequence: CAWSKGQGVILGAFF. CDR3 DNA: TGTGCCTGGAGTAAAGGGCAGGGGGTAATCCTTGGAGCTTTCTTT.